These 11 T cell receptor beta chains originate from one sample sequenced in a study of cytomegalovirus exposure and HLA in healthy donors. The PCR made use of 60 Vbeta and 13 Jbeta primers. Assay: immunoSEQ multiplex PCR; the TCRdb copy retains only in-frame clones and omits some. This sample has under 250,000 clones, with more than 75% found just once. The sample consisted of PBMCs. The receptors were sampled from a man aged 35-49 years in good health and CMV-seropositive.

This chain links TRBV7-2 with TRBJ2-3; 7 bases match TRBD1. The CDR3 sequence is 14 residues long. V shed 4 bases, J shed 3 bases, and the junction held 4 bases outside the gene matches. Germline loops: CDR1 SGHTA, CDR2 FQGNSA. Written as DNA, the CDR3 is TGTGCCAGCAGCTCGTACAGGGGAACAGATACGCAGTATTTT. Translating it yields CASSSYRGTDTQYF.

The rearrangement links TRBV7-3 to TRBJ2-3; a possible D gene is TRBD1 (6 bases). CDR1 is SGHTA and CDR2 is FQGTGA in the germline V gene. Trimming left V 4 bases short and J 5 bases short, with 13 bases between. The CDR3 is made up of 14 amino acids. DNA of the CDR3: TGTGCCAGCAGCTCTACAGGGCTGGGAGATACGCAGTATTTT. It yields the protein CASSSTGLGDTQYF. Supplemented by reference TRBV7-3 and TRBJ2-3, the full variable domain reads GAGVSQTPSNKVTEKGKYVELRCDPISGHTALYWYRQSLGQGPEFLIYFQGTGAADDSGLPNDRFFAVRPEGSVSTLKIQRTERGDSAVYLCASSSTGLGDTQYFGPGTRLTVL.

The chain recombines TRBV29-1 with TRBJ1-2; D ambiguous. The germline gives CDR1 SQVTM, CDR2 ANQGSEA. Trimming cost V 4 bases and J 7 bases, with 22 bases left between them. The CDR3 is 15 residues long. The CDR3 DNA follows: TGCAGCGTTGGGCTGAAGGAGGCAGGTGGTGCTGGCTACACCTTC. It is translated as CSVGLKEAGGAGYTF.

This clone was seen just once. The genes are TRBV6-1 and TRBJ2-7, with TRBD2 identical over 8 bases. Germline loops: CDR1 MNHNS, CDR2 SASEGT. The length of the CDR3 is 16 residues. J lost 3 bases, V lost 2 bases, and 9 bases had no gene match. The CDR3 spells CASSETSLAGLYEQYV. The CDR3 DNA follows: TGTGCCAGCAGTGAAACGAGTCTAGCGGGCCTCTACGAGCAGTACGTC.

This clone occurred once. The DNA for the CDR3 is TGTGCCAGCAGCGTTGGACTAGCGGGAGCGGGTCAGGACGAGCAGTACTTC. Translating it yields CASSVGLAGAGQDEQYF. V and J are TRBV9 and TRBJ2-7; 13 bases fit TRBD2. CDR3 length equals 17 residues. Germline CDR1 reads SGDLS; CDR2 reads YYNGEE. V shed 2 bases and J 5 bases; nucleotides not matched to a gene: 10.

This chain links TRBV27 with TRBJ1-5; 10 bases agree with TRBD1. CDR1 MNHEY and CDR2 SMNVEV come from the germline V gene (reference sequence). This CDR3 comprises 17 residues. The V segment lost 6 bases and the J segment 2 bases; nucleotides outside the gene matches: 10. The CDR3 DNA is TGTGCCAGCAGAACCCTGGACAGGGGGTTTGGCAATCAGCCCCAGCATTTT. Its translation: CASRTLDRGFGNQPQHF.

The chain joins TRBV5-4 to TRBJ2-5; 14 bases line up with TRBD2. CDR3 length equals 16 residues. Germline V gene lookup returns CDR1 SGHNT and CDR2 YYREEE (reference sequence). After removal of 4 bases from V and 5 bases from J, the junction contained 7 bases not matched to a gene. The CDR3 loop is CASSLQGLAGAETQYF. The CDR3 nucleotides read TGTGCCAGCAGCCTCCAGGGACTAGCGGGAGCGGAGACCCAGTACTTC. Based on the CDR3 plus reference TRBV5-4 and TRBJ2-5, the full variable domain is ETGVTQSPTHLIKTRGQQVTLRCSSQSGHNTVSWYQQALGQGPQFIFQYYREEENGRGNFPPRFSGLQFPNYSSELNVNALELDDSALYLCASSLQGLAGAETQYFGPGTRLLVL.

The chain carries TRBV14 and TRBJ1-2; the D gene is possibly TRBD1 (6 bases). Germline lookup yields CDR1 SGHDN and CDR2 FVKESK. Trimming stripped 5 bases from V and 5 bases from J, with 9 bases between. CDR3 length: 12 amino acids. The CDR3 here is CASSSQGYGYTF. CDR3 nucleotides: TGTGCCAGCAGCTCACAGGGTTATGGCTACACCTTC.

The rearrangement uses TRBV5-1 and TRBJ2-5; TRBD1 matches at 10 bases. The J call is in doubt because the DNA end fits TRBJ2-7 better. This CDR3 is 15 amino acids long. Germline V gives CDR1 SGHRS, CDR2 YFSETQ. The CDR3 coding sequence is TGCGCCAGCAGCTTGGTCGGGACAGGGGTTTACGAGCAGTACTTC. Translation gives CASSLVGTGVYEQYF.

The rearrangement joins TRBV19 to TRBJ2-5, with 8 bases aligning to TRBD2. CDR1 LNHDA and CDR2 SQIVND come from the germline V gene (reference sequence). The CDR3 spans 13 residues. The V gene end was trimmed by 11 bases and the J gene end by 1 base; junction bases not matched to a gene: 6. The CDR3 spells CAGPGGGQETQYF. CDR3 DNA: TGTGCCGGCCCGGGGGGGGGCCAAGAGACCCAGTACTTC. Drawing the rest from reference TRBV19 and TRBJ2-5, the complete variable domain is DGGITQSPKYLFRKEGQNVTLSCEQNLNHDAMYWYRQDPGQGLRLIYYSQIVNDFQKGDIAEGYSVSREKKESFPLTVTSAQKNPTAFYLCAGPGGGQETQYFGPGTRLLVL.

This chain joins TRBV7-6 and TRBJ1-1; D remains ambiguous. Germline CDR1 SGHVS, CDR2 FNYEAQ. The CDR3 totals 15 residues. Trimming removed 1 base from V and 4 bases from J, with 13 bases in between. The CDR3 sequence: CASSLVEAGGTEAFF. The CDR3 region has the DNA TGTGCCAGCAGCTTAGTGGAGGCGGGAGGCACTGAAGCTTTCTTT.